This T cell receptor (beta chain) was sequenced in a study of lymphopenia after photon versus proton radiotherapy. Here immunoSEQ multiplex PCR was the method, and the copy in TCRdb shows in-frame clones only, minus some. The sample contains about 50,000 clones, roughly 90% of which appear only once. This clone was counted once. The clonotype originates from a woman between 40 and 55 years old with cholangiocarcinoma. The source material was peripheral blood, sampled from a patient treated with photon-based radiotherapy.

Written as DNA, the CDR3 is TGTGCCAGCAGCAAATCGGGTCTTTTGATGGGCCCTACGGACACTGAAGCTTTCTTT. Protein: CASSKSGLLMGPTDTEAFF. This chain joins TRBV21-1 and TRBJ1-1. TRBV21-1 is reported as a pseudogene. The CDR3 is 19 residues long.